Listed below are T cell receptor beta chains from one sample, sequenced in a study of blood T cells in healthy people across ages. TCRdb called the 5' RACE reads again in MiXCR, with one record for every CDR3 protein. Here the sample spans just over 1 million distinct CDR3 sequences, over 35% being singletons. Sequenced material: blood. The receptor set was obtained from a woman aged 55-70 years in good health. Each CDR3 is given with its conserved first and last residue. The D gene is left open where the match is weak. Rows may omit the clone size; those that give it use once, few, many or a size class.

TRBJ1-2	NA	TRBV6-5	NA	TGTGCCAGCAGTTACGGGACGGAAAACTATGGCTACACCTTC	CASSYGTENYGYTF
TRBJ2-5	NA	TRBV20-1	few	TGCAGTGCTAGAGATCTGGACTCAGGGTGGGAAACCCAGTACTTC	CSARDLDSGWETQYF
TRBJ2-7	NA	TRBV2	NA	TGTGCCAGCAGTGAAGTCGGTGGGCAGGGTCCTTACGAGCAGTACTTC	CASSEVGGQGPYEQYF
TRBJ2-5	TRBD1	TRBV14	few	TGTGCCAGCAGCCAACGGACAGGTATTGGAGAGACCCAGTACTTC	CASSQRTGIGETQYF
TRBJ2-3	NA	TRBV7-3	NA	TGTGCCAGCAGCTTAAGGCAGGGGAGCGCGCAGTATTTT	CASSLRQGSAQYF
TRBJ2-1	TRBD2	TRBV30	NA	TGTGCCTGGAGTACAGGACTAGCGGAAACCAATGAGCAGTTCTTC	CAWSTGLAETNEQFF
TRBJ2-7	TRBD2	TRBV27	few	TGTGCCAGCAGTTTAGAGCACGGGACTAGCGGGAGGCTGAGCTCCTACGAGCAGTACTTC	CASSLEHGTSGRLSSYEQYF
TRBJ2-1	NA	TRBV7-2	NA	TGTGCCAGCAGCTTGGGAAGACAGTCGCATGAGCAGTTCTTC	CASSLGRQSHEQFF
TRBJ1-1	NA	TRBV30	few	TGTGCCTGGAGTCCCGAGGGGGGGGCCACTGAAGCTTTCTTT	CAWSPEGGATEAFF
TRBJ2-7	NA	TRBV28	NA	TGTGCCAGCAGTTTCGCGAACGAGCAGTACTTC	CASSFANEQYF
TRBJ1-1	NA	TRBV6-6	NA	TGTGCCAGCAGCGCCACGGACGGGAACACTGAAGCTTTCTTT	CASSATDGNTEAFF
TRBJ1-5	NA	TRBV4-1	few	TGCGCCAGCAGCCAATCCCAGCGGGACAATCAGCCCCAGCATTTT	CASSQSQRDNQPQHF
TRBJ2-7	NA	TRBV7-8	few	TGTGCCAGCAGCTTTAGGGACCGGCTCTCCTACGAGCAGTACTTC	CASSFRDRLSYEQYF
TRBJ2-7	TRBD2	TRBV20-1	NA	TGCAGTGCTAGAGATAGGCAAAGACTAGCGGGAGTTCCCGAGCAGTACTTC	CSARDRQRLAGVPEQYF
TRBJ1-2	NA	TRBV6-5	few	TGTGCCAGCAGTTACTCAAAAGGGTTTAACTATGGCTACACCTTC	CASSYSKGFNYGYTF
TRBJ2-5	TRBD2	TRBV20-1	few	TGCAGTGCTAGAGATTTAGGGAGGGCCCTTCGGGAGCAGTACTTC	CSARDLGRALREQYF
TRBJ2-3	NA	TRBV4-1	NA	TGCGCCAGCAACCAGGGCTGGGGGGAGAACACAGATACGCAGTATTTT	CASNQGWGENTDTQYF
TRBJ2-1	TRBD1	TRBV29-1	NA	TGCAGCGTTGAAGCTGAAGGACAGGGGGCAGGGAATGAGCAGTTCTTC	CSVEAEGQGAGNEQFF
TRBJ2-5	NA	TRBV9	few	TGTGCCAGCAGCGTAGGCACGGGAACATTCCAAGAGACCCAGTACTTC	CASSVGTGTFQETQYF
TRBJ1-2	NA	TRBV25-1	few	TGTGCCAGCAGTGAATTAGGGTTATATGGCTACACCTTC	CASSELGLYGYTF
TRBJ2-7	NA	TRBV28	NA	TGTGCCAGCAGTGTACCTCTAGGGTTGTACGAGCAGTACTTC	CASSVPLGLYEQYF
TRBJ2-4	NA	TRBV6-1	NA	TGTGCCAGCAGTGAACTTACGAGGCAGTACTTC	CASSELTRQYF
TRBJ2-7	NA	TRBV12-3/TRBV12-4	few	TGTGCCAGCAGTTTTCGACAACTCTACGAGCAGTACTTC	CASSFRQLYEQYF
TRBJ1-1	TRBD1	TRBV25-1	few	TGTGCCAGCAGTCCGGACAGGGGGATATCGGACACTGAAGCTTTCTTT	CASSPDRGISDTEAFF
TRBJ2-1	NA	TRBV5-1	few	TGCGCCAGCAGCTTGGTCCCGGGGGAGCAGTTCTTC	CASSLVPGEQFF
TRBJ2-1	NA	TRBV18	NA	TGTGCCAGCTCACTCCCCGGAGGGGCGGGTTCCGAGCAGTTCTTC	CASSLPGGAGSEQFF
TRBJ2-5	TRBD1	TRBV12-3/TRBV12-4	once	TGTGCCAGCAGCCACGACAGGGGTTGGGAGACCCAGTACTTC	CASSHDRGWETQYF
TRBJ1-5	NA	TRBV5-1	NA	TGCGCCAGCAGCTTGGATGGGTTGAGCAATCAGCCCCAGCATTTT	CASSLDGLSNQPQHF
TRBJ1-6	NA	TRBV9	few	TGTGCCAGCAGCGTCGGGGGGAGCTCCTATAATTCACCCCTCCACTTT	CASSVGGSSYNSPLHF
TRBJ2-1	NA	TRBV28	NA	TGTGCCGGCAGATTCGGCAGCTCCTACAATGAGCAGTTCTTC	CAGRFGSSYNEQFF
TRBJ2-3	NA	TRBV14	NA	TGTGCCAGCAGCCAAGATTGGGAGGACAGACCAGATACGCAGTATTTT	CASSQDWEDRPDTQYF
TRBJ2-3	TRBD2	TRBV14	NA	TGTGCCAGCAGTGAGGGACTAGCAGTCACAGATACGCAGTATTTT	CASSEGLAVTDTQYF
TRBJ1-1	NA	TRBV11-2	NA	TGTGCCAGCAGACCAATCGGAGCCGGTGAAGCTTTCTTT	CASRPIGAGEAFF
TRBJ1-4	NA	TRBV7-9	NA	TGTGCCAGCAGCTTAGTCCAGGCTGAAAAACTGTTTTTT	CASSLVQAEKLFF
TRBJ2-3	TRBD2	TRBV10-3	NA	TGTGCCATCAGTGAGGTCCCGAGCGGGATTAGGGCAGATACGCAGTATTTT	CAISEVPSGIRADTQYF
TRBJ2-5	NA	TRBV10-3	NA	TGTGCCATCAGTGACCCCTATCGCGGCCAAGAGACCCAGTACTTC	CAISDPYRGQETQYF
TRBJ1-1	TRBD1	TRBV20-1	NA	TGCAGTGCTAGTCAGGGGGCGGGCAACACTGAAGCTTTCTTT	CSASQGAGNTEAFF
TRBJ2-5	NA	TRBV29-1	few	TGCAGCGTTGAAGATCGGGGCAGGCTGTCGACCCAGTACTTC	CSVEDRGRLSTQYF
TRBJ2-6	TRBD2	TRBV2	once	TGTGCCAACAGGACGGTTAGCGGGAGGGCAGGCGTCCTGACTTTC	CANRTVSGRAGVLTF
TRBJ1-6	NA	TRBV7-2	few	TGTGCCAGCAGCTCCAGGGAATCCTATAATTCACCCCTCCACTTT	CASSSRESYNSPLHF
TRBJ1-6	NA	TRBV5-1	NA	TGCGCCAGCAGCTCCGACCCGACAGATAATTCACCCCTCCACTTT	CASSSDPTDNSPLHF
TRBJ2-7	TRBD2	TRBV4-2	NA	TGTGCCAGCAGCCAAGATTTCAGGGCTAGCGGGAGAGGTCGCTACGAGCAGTACTTC	CASSQDFRASGRGRYEQYF
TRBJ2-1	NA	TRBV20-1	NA	TGCAGTGCTAGCCTTTTTCCGAACTCCTACAATGAGCAGTTCTTC	CSASLFPNSYNEQFF
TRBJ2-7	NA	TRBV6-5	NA	TGTGCCAGCAGTTACTCCTTTGAAGCGGGCTACGAGCAGTACTTC	CASSYSFEAGYEQYF
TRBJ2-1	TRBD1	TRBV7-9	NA	TGTGCCAGCAGCCACCGGGACAGGGGTAATGAGCAGTTCTTC	CASSHRDRGNEQFF
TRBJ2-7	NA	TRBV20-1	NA	TGCAGTGCCGGGGACGAGTCTAGCTCCGAGCAGTACTTC	CSAGDESSSEQYF
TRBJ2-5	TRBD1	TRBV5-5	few	TGTGCCAGCAGCTGGGGACAGGGAGATTGGGAGCAGTACTTC	CASSWGQGDWEQYF
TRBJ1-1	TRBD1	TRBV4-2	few	TGTGCCAGCAGCCTCCGGGACAGGGGGAGAAGCAACACTGAAGCTTTCTTT	CASSLRDRGRSNTEAFF
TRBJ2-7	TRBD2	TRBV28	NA	TGTGCCAGCAGTCCACTAGCGGGAGATTCTTACGAGCAGTACTTC	CASSPLAGDSYEQYF
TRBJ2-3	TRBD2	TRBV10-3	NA	TGTGCCATCAGTGACCCCCGAAGCGGGAGGGCAACAGATACGCAGTATTTT	CAISDPRSGRATDTQYF
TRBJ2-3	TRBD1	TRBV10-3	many	TGTGCCAGCGCAAGGGACAGGAGCACAGATACGCAGTATTTT	CASARDRSTDTQYF
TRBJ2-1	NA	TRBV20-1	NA	TGCAGTGCTAGAGTTCCGCAGGTGACCTACAATGAGCAGTTCTTC	CSARVPQVTYNEQFF
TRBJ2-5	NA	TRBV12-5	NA	TGTGCTAGTGGTCCGGACATGGGAGAGACCCAGTACTTC	CASGPDMGETQYF
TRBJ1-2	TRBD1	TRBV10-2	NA	TGCGCCAGCAGTGAGAGGACAGGGAATGGCGGCTACACCTTC	CASSERTGNGGYTF
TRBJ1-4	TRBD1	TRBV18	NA	TGTGCCAGCTCATCGGGACAGGGCGAAAAACTGTTTTTT	CASSSGQGEKLFF
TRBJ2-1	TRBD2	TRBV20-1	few	TGCAGTGCTGGCACTAGCGGGAGGGCCAATGAGCAGTTCTTC	CSAGTSGRANEQFF
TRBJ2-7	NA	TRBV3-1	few	TGTGCCAGCACCATTAGACGGAACTCCTACGAGCAGTACTTC	CASTIRRNSYEQYF
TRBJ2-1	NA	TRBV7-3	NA	TGTGCCAGCTCCTGGGACATCTCCTACAATGAGCAGTTCTTC	CASSWDISYNEQFF